Listed below are T cell receptor beta chains from one sample, sequenced in a study of T cell responses to AZD1222 COVID-19 vaccine. Assay used: immunoSEQ multiplex PCR; TCRdb lists only in-frame clones, some missing. The sample lists 150,000 to 200,000 clones; approximately 91% were seen once. The sample here was peripheral blood, taken 28 days after the second AZD1222 dose. The source is an adult who received the AZD1222 COVID-19 vaccine. Each CDR3 is given with its conserved first and last residue.

>TRBJ2-1|TRBV7-9
CASGRAIDNNEQFF
>TRBJ2-4|TRBV15
CATSRDRREQNIQYF
>TRBJ1-2|TRBV7-9
CASSPLRDLDYGYTF
>TRBJ2-4|TRBV3-1/TRBV3-2
CASSEGLAGYKNIQYF
>TRBJ1-2|TRBV30
CAWSQDRGLWGYTF
>TRBJ2-4|TRBV4-1
CASSQNLGWGDIQYF
>TRBJ2-7|TRBV3-1/TRBV3-2
CASSQVGYEQYF
>TRBJ2-7|TRBV7-9
CASSLSGSEYYEQYF
>TRBJ1-5|TRBV4-3
CASSQAFAVDQPQHF
>TRBJ2-3|TRBV4-2
CASSQVTGTDTQYF
>TRBJ1-1|TRBV19
CASSPRQANTEAFF
>TRBJ1-3|TRBV6-2/TRBV6-3
CASSYSKRAGSSGNTIYF
>TRBJ1-3|TRBV18
CASSPLTSGNTIYF
>TRBJ2-2|TRBV9
CASSVDPGESGELFF
>TRBJ2-3|TRBV11-2
CASSLARGAYTDTQYF
>TRBJ2-7|TRBV2
CASCYADRAYEQYF
>TRBJ1-5|TRBV9
CASSVSLQHSGQAKYSNQPQHF
>TRBJ1-5|TRBV15
CATREGVGNQPQHF
>TRBJ2-7|TRBV27
CASSLPDRTWEQYF
>TRBJ2-6|TRBV7-6
CASSSRGASGANVLTF
>TRBJ2-7|TRBV18
CASSPPLRDRTDRYEQYF
>TRBJ2-3|TRBV13
CASSLKGSSGTDTQYF
>TRBJ1-6|TRBV5-5
CASSPGTGSSPLHF
>TRBJ2-7|TRBV5-1
CASTGTGVHEQYF
>TRBJ1-1|TRBV3-1/TRBV3-2
CASSRGHENTEAFF
>TRBJ2-7|TRBV29-1
CSVEDTQGVGQYF
>TRBJ1-6|TRBV7-2
CASSLRAGYNSPLHF
>TRBJ2-7|TRBV7-2
CASTLTGRGHYEQYF
>TRBJ1-1|TRBV10-3
CAIRESRDRATEAFF
>TRBJ1-1|TRBV9
CASSLLDSYNTEAFF
>TRBJ2-7|TRBV7-9
CASSPSLGGTYEQYF
>TRBJ1-2|TRBV27
CASSLSGSHGYTF
>TRBJ2-1|TRBV11-3
CASSLVALGYNEQFF
>TRBJ2-2|TRBV30
CAWSRAGVNTGELFF
>TRBJ2-7|TRBV7-8
CASSLGHLYEQYF
>TRBJ1-2|TRBV19
CASSTPSRALPADGYTF
>TRBJ2-1|TRBV6-5
CASSYSRAYNEQFF
>TRBJ2-3|TRBV6-5
CASSYVAGGTDTQYF
>TRBJ1-1|TRBV18
CASSPGDNTEAFF
>TRBJ1-4|TRBV24-1
CASGRGQGKLFF
>TRBJ2-3|TRBV7-3
CASSLSGTVEDTQYF
>TRBJ2-1|TRBV6-5
CASSPLRGAPKQFF
>TRBJ2-5|TRBV11-2
CASSLSGGFSETQYF
>TRBJ1-2|TRBV18
CASSPGTTHGYTF
>TRBJ2-1|TRBV4-3
CASSQDLRGAYNEQFF
>TRBJ2-7|TRBV7-3
CASSFSGGMDEQYF
>TRBJ2-7|TRBV6-6
CASSSRDTSYEQYF
>TRBJ1-2|TRBV19
CASSIAPDGYTF